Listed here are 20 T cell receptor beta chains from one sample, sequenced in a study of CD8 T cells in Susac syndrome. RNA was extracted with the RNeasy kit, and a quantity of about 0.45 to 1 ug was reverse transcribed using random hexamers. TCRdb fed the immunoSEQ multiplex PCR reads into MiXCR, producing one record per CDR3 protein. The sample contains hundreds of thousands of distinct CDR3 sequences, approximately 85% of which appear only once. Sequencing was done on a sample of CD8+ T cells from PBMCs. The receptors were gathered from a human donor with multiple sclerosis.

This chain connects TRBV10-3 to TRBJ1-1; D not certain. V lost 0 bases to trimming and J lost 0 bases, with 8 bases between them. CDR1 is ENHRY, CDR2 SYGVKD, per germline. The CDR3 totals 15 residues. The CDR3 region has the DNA TGTGCCATCAGTGAGTCGGACGGAATGAACACTGAAGCTTTCTTT. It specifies CAISESDGMNTEAFF.

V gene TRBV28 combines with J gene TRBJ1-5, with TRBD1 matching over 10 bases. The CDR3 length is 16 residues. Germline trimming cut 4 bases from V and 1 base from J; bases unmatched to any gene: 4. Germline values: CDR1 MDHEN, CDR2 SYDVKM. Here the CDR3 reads CASSSGQGPSNQPQHF. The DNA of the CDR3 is TGTGCCAGCAGTTCGGGACAGGGGCCAAGCAATCAGCCCCAGCATTTT.

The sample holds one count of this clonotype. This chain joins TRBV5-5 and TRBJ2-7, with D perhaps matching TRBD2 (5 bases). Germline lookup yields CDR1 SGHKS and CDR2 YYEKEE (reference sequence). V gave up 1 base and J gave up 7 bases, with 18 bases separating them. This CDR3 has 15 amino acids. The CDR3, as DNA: TGTGCCAGCAGCTTGACACCCTCGGGAACGAGGGAGCAGTACTTC. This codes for CASSLTPSGTREQYF.

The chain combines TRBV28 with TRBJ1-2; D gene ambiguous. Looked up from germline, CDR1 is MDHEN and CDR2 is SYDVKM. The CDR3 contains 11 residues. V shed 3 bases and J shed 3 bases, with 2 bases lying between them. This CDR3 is CASSFHYGYTF. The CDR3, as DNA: TGTGCCAGCAGTTTCCACTATGGCTACACCTTC.

The CDR3 nucleotides are TGTGCCAGCAGCCCCCGGGCGGGAGGGCCCAATGAGCAGTTCTTC. This encodes CASSPRAGGPNEQFF. The chain couples TRBV3-1 to TRBJ2-1, with 9 bases lining up with TRBD2. The CDR3 contains 15 residues. V lost 4 bases and J lost 6; bases outside the gene matches: 7. The V gene's germline CDR1 is LGHDT and CDR2 YNNKEL (reference sequence).

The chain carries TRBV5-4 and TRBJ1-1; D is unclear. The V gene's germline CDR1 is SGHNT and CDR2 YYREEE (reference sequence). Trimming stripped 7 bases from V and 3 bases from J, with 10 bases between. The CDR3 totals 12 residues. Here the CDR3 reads CASRDGYTEAFF. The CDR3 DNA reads TGTGCCAGCCGTGACGGATACACTGAAGCTTTCTTT.

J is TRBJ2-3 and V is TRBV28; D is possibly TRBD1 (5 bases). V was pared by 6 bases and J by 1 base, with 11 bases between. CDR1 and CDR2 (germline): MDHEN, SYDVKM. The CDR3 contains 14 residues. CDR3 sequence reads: CASSPDRRTDTQYF. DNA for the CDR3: TGTGCCAGCAGCCCTGACAGACGCACAGATACGCAGTATTTT.

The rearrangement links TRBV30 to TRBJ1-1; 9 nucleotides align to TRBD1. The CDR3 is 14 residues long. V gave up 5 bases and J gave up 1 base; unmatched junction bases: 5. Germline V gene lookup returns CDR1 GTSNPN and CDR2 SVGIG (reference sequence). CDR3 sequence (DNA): TGTGCCTGGCACCGGGACAGGGCGAACACTGAAGCTTTCTTT. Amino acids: CAWHRDRANTEAFF.

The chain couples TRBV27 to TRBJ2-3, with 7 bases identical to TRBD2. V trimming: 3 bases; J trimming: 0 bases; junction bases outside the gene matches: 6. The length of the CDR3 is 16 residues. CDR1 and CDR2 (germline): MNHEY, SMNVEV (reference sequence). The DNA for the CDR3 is TGTGCCAGCAGTTTGCAGGGAGGGCCAAGCACAGATACGCAGTATTTT. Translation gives CASSLQGGPSTDTQYF.

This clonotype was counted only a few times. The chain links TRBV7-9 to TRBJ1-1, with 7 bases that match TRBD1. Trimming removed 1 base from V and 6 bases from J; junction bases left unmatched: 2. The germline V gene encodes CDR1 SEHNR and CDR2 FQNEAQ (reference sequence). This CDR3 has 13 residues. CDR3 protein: CASSLGGTAEAFF. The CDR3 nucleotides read TGTGCCAGCAGCTTAGGTGGGACAGCTGAAGCTTTCTTT.

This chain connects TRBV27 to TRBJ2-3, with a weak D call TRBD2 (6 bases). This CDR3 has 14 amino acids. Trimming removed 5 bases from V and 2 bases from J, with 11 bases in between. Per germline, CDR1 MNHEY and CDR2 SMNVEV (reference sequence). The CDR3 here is CASSTLAATDTQYF. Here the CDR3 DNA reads TGTGCCAGCAGTACTTTAGCGGCCACAGATACGCAGTATTTT.

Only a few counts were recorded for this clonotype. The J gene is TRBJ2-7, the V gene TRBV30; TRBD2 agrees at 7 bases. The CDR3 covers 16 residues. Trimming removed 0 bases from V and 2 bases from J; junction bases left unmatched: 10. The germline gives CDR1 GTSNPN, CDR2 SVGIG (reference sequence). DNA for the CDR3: TGTGCCTGGAGTGTCGGGGGGAGAGTAATCCCCTACGAGCAGTACTTC. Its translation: CAWSVGGRVIPYEQYF.

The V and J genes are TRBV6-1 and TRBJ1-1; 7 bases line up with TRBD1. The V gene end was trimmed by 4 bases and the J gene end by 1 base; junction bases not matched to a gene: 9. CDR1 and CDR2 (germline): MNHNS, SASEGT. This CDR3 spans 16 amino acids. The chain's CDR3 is CASSAYRGKGNTEAFF. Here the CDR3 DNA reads TGTGCCAGCAGTGCATACAGGGGAAAGGGGAACACTGAAGCTTTCTTT.

The CDR3 DNA sequence: TGTGCCAGCAAGCGGGGCAATCAGCCCCAGCATTTT. Translation: CASKRGNQPQHF. The chain uses TRBV28 and TRBJ1-5; D is uncertain. Germline V CDR1 and CDR2: MDHEN, SYDVKM. The CDR3 sequence is 12 residues long. The V end was cut by 7 bases, the J end by 2 bases, with 6 bases between.

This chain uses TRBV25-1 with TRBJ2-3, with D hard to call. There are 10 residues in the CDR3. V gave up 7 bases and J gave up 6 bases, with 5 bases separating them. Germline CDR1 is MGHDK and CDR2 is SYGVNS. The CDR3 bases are TGTGCCAGCACCAGCGATACGCAGTATTTT. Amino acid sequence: CASTSDTQYF.

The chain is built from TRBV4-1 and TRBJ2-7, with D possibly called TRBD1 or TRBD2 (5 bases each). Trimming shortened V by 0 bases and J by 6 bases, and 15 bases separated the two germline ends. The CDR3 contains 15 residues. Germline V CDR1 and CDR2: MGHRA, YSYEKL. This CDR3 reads CASSQDFWGSREQYF. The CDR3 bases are TGCGCCAGCAGCCAAGATTTTTGGGGGAGTCGCGAGCAGTACTTC.

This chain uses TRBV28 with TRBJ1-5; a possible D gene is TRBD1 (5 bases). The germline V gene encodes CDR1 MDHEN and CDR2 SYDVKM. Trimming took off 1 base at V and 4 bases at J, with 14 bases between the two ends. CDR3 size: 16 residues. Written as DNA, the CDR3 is TGTGCCAGCAGTTTATATGCCAGGGCCTTTAATCAGCCCCAGCATTTT. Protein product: CASSLYARAFNQPQHF. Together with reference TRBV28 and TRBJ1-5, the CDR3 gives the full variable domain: DVKVTQSSRYLVKRTGEKVFLECVQDMDHENMFWYRQDPGLGLRLIYFSYDVKMKEKGDIPEGYSVSREKKERFSLILESASTNQTSMYLCASSLYARAFNQPQHFGDGTRLSIL.

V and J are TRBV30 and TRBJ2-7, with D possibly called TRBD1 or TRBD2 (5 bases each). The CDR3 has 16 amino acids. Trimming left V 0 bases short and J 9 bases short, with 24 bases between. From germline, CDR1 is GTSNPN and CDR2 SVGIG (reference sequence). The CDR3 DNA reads TGTGCCTGGAGTGTACATTCGGGGCCGAAATACGATGGGCAGTACTTC. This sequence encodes CAWSVHSGPKYDGQYF.

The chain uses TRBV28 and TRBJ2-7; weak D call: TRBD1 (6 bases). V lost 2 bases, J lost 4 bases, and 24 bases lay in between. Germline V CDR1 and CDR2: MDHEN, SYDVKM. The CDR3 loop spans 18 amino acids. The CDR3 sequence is CASSLPWTDFEGSYEQYF. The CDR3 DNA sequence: TGTGCCAGCAGTTTACCTTGGACAGACTTTGAGGGGTCATACGAGCAGTACTTC.

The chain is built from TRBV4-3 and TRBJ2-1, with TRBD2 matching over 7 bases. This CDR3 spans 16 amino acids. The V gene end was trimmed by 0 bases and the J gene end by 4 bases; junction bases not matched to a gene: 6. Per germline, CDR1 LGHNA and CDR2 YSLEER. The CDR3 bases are TGCGCCAGCAGCCAAGAGTCTAGCGGACCTTACAATGAGCAGTTCTTC. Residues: CASSQESSGPYNEQFF.